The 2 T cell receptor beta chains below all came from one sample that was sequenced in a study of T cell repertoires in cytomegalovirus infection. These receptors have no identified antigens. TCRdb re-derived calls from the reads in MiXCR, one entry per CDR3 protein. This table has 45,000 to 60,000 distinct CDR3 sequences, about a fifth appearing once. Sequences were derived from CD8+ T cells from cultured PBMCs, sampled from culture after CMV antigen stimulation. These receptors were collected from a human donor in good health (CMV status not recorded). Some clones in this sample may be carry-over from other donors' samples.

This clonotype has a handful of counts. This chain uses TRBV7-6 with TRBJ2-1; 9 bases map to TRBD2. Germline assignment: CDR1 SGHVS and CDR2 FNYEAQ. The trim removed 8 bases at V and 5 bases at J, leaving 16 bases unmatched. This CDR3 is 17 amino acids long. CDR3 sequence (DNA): TGTGCCAGCTCCCTTAGAGACCTAGCGGGATTGAACAATGAGCAGTTCTTC. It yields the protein CASSLRDLAGLNNEQFF.

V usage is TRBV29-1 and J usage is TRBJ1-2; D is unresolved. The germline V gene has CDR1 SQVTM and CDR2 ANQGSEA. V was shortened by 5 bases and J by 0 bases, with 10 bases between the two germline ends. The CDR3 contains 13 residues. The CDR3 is CSVLSGSNYGYTF. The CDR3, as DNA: TGCAGCGTTTTGTCGGGATCTAACTATGGCTACACCTTC.